This T cell receptor beta chain was captured in a study of CD8+CD57+ T cells in acquired aplastic anemia (dated by TCRdb to between 2017 and 2018). Concerning the study at large: On average, sorted CD4+ and CD8+ cells yielded 3.2 ug of extracted DNA, with a range of about 0.19 to 30 ug. CD8+CD57+ expansion was defined as frequency above the mean frequency observed in healthy subjects. The investigation overall reported the following: Patients and healthy controls showed no significant difference in CD8+ Simpson's diversity (P=0.060). Approximately 27 CD8+ CDR3 sequences were found in both patients and controls but appeared to be highly expressed in patients and within the immunodominant clones of the patients.

Genomic DNA served as template for TCR beta VDJ combination and CDR3 sequence profiling. TCR repertoire sequencing was run on an Illumina HiSeq 2000. Regarding the original processing steps: Repertoires were assessed using TRBV/TRBJ rearrangement plots, CDR3 size and DJ length profiles, and Simpson's diversity index. Whichever DNA sequence was most abundant in the deep sequencing data was defined as the immunodominant clone. CDR3 amino acid sequences were checked for sharing across subjects and were also compared against the VDJdb database and published repertoires. In TCRdb, the public reads were trimmed at Q25 with fastp and aligned with MiXCR, with productive beta chains retained. A single entry per CDR3 protein holds the most common genes and DNA from its merged rows. These V and J calls derive from TCRdb rather than the authors' analysis. A total of 160,000 or so distinct CDR3 sequences appear in this sample, about two thirds of them only once. The top ten hold around 45% of the sample.

Expansion of CD8+CD57+ cells had been shown by flow cytometry in the patients chosen for sequencing. Severe acquired aplastic anemia was diagnosed in all patients according to International Study of Aplastic Anemia and Agranulocytosis and Camitta criteria. No patient had received any therapy when blood was sampled. In the study, sorted CD4+ and CD8+ blood T cells from patients with severe aplastic anemia and from healthy subjects underwent deep sequencing of TCR repertoires. In the USA, patient enrollment took place under clinicaltrials.gov protocols 00001620, 01623167, 00001397, 00071045, 00081523 and 00961064. Ficoll-Paque density gradient centrifugation was used to isolate peripheral blood mononuclear cells. Before DNA was extracted, CD4+ and CD8+ T cells were sorted using either FACS or magnetic beads. The germline ends are 21 bases apart after V is trimmed by 4 bases and J by 1 base. Including the terminal cysteine and phenylalanine, the CDR3 comprises 17 residues. The entry retains the CDR3 DNA only, 51 bases that are in frame from base 1. Taken from the germline V gene, the CDR1 and CDR2 loops are SGDLS and YYNGEE.

For this clonotype: The target of this receptor is not known. There are no base qualities to consult, and no much larger clone falls within one base.

This TCR derives from a human donor with aplastic anemia. Input material: sorted CD4+, CD8+, or CD8+CD57+ T cells (not recorded which) from PBMCs. The rearrangement combines TRBV9 with TRBJ2-7, with the D gene not confidently named. The CDR3 here reads CASSLTLGAAGSYEQYF. Here is the DNA: TGTGCCAGCAGCCTAACGCTAGGCGCGGCAGGATCCTACGAGCAGTACTTC. With the portions outside the CDR3 filled from the reference TRBV9 and TRBJ2-7 genes, the complete variable region becomes DSGVTQTPKHLITATGQRVTLRCSPRSGDLSVYWYQQSLDQGLQFLIQYYNGEERAKGNILERFSAQQFPDLHSELNLSSLELGDSALYFCASSLTLGAAGSYEQYFGPGTRLTVT.